Listed below are T cell receptor beta chains from one sample, sequenced in a study of beta chain features in type 1 diabetes. Profiled with immunoSEQ multiplex PCR; TCRdb holds only in-frame clones, not every one. This repertoire shows 230,000 or so clones, 16% found once; its top ten account for about 0.085%. The sample was naive CD4+ T cells from blood. The receptors stem from a man aged 30 to 45 with type 1 diabetes. The CDR3 runs from the conserved cysteine through the conserved F or W. D genes are given only for firm matches. The size of a clone is reported for some rows only, either as once, few or many, or as a class for expanded clones.

D: .; V: TRBV10-3; J: TRBJ2-2; size: few; CDR3: CAIRRQEVNTGELFF; DNA: TGTGCCATCAGGCGACAGGAAGTGAACACCGGGGAGCTGTTTTTT
D: .; V: TRBV7-6; J: TRBJ1-5; size: .; CDR3: CASSLDGEYQPQHF; DNA: TGTGCCAGCAGCTTAGACGGGGAGTATCAGCCCCAGCATTTT
D: TRBD2; V: TRBV15; J: TRBJ2-3; size: .; CDR3: CATSRGGTSGSDTQYF; DNA: TGTGCCACCAGCAGGGGTGGGACTAGCGGTTCAGATACGCAGTATTTT
D: .; V: TRBV30; J: TRBJ1-5; size: few; CDR3: CAWTLGGHQPQHF; DNA: TGTGCCTGGACCCTCGGGGGTCATCAGCCCCAGCATTTT
D: .; V: TRBV29-1; J: TRBJ2-7; size: .; CDR3: CSVGPKYSYEQYF; DNA: TGCAGCGTGGGTCCTAAGTACTCCTACGAGCAGTACTTC
D: TRBD2; V: TRBV7-9; J: TRBJ2-3; size: .; CDR3: CASSSQGGNADTQYF; DNA: TGTGCCAGCAGCTCCCAGGGAGGGAATGCAGATACGCAGTATTTT
D: .; V: TRBV7-9; J: TRBJ1-4; size: few; CDR3: CASSRGYRNEKLFF; DNA: TGTGCCAGCAGCCGGGGGTATAGGAATGAAAAACTGTTTTTT
D: .; V: TRBV7-9; J: TRBJ2-1; size: few; CDR3: CASSFRQGREQFF; DNA: TGTGCCAGCAGCTTTCGGCAGGGCCGGGAGCAGTTCTTC
D: .; V: TRBV18; J: TRBJ2-7; size: .; CDR3: CASSPSQQILYEQYF; DNA: TGTGCCAGCTCACCATCTCAACAGATCCTCTACGAGCAGTACTTC
D: .; V: TRBV4-3; J: TRBJ2-7; size: .; CDR3: CASSQREGFEQYF; DNA: TGCGCCAGCAGCCAAAGGGAAGGGTTCGAGCAGTACTTC
D: .; V: TRBV25-1; J: TRBJ1-1; size: few; CDR3: CASIPKLYEAFF; DNA: TGTGCCAGCATCCCTAAACTATATGAAGCTTTCTTT
D: .; V: TRBV29-1; J: TRBJ2-5; size: few; CDR3: CSVGVQERTQYF; DNA: TGCAGCGTTGGTGTGCAGGAGAGGACCCAGTACTTC
D: .; V: TRBV7-2; J: TRBJ2-3; size: .; CDR3: CASSFTRTTDTQYF; DNA: TGTGCCAGCAGCTTCACCAGGACCACAGATACGCAGTATTTT
D: .; V: TRBV4-2; J: TRBJ2-3; size: .; CDR3: CASSQDPASLTDTQYF; DNA: TGTGCCAGCAGCCAAGATCCCGCTAGTCTCACAGATACGCAGTATTTT
D: .; V: TRBV10-3; J: TRBJ2-1; size: few; CDR3: CAISEGALSSYNEQFF; DNA: TGTGCCATCAGTGAGGGGGCCCTGAGCTCCTACAATGAGCAGTTCTTC
D: .; V: TRBV7-2; J: TRBJ2-4; size: few; CDR3: CASSLVPGGAKNIQYF; DNA: TGTGCCAGCAGCTTAGTCCCAGGGGGGGCCAAAAACATTCAGTACTTC
D: .; V: TRBV4-2; J: TRBJ2-1; size: few; CDR3: CASSQVGAGGNEQFF; DNA: TGTGCCAGCAGCCAAGTCGGGGCTGGAGGTAATGAGCAGTTCTTC
D: TRBD2; V: TRBV29-1; J: TRBJ2-5; size: .; CDR3: CSVKSGSTETQYF; DNA: TGCAGCGTAAAGAGCGGGAGTACAGAGACCCAGTACTTC
D: .; V: TRBV30; J: TRBJ1-2; size: few; CDR3: CACQGQYRDGYTF; DNA: TGTGCCTGCCAAGGACAGTATCGAGATGGCTACACCTTC
D: TRBD2; V: TRBV7-9; J: TRBJ2-1; size: .; CDR3: CASSSWSGTRRSNEQFF; DNA: TGTGCCAGCAGCTCCTGGTCCGGGACTAGACGAAGCAATGAGCAGTTCTTC
D: .; V: TRBV5-1; J: TRBJ2-3; size: .; CDR3: CASSLLDGATDTQYF; DNA: TGCGCCAGCAGCTTGTTAGACGGAGCCACAGATACGCAGTATTTT
D: TRBD1; V: TRBV11-2; J: TRBJ2-5; size: few; CDR3: CASSSRDRGVKTQYF; DNA: TGTGCCAGCAGCTCCCGGGACAGGGGCGTAAAGACCCAGTACTTC
D: .; V: TRBV11-2; J: TRBJ1-2; size: few; CDR3: CASSPRHTNYGYTF; DNA: TGTGCCAGCAGCCCACGACACACTAACTATGGCTACACCTTC
D: .; V: TRBV28; J: TRBJ2-3; size: few; CDR3: CASSDTTDTQYF; DNA: TGTGCCAGCAGTGACACGACAGATACGCAGTATTTT
D: .; V: TRBV29-1; J: TRBJ2-1; size: .; CDR3: CSVVQSSYNEQFF; DNA: TGCAGCGTTGTACAGAGCTCCTACAATGAGCAGTTCTTC
D: .; V: TRBV28; J: TRBJ2-7; size: .; CDR3: CASSFGVFEQYF; DNA: TGTGCCAGCAGTTTCGGGGTTTTCGAGCAGTACTTC
D: TRBD1; V: TRBV10-3; J: TRBJ2-5; size: few; CDR3: CAISEFDRGLVETQYF; DNA: TGTGCCATCAGTGAGTTTGACAGGGGGCTTGTGGAGACCCAGTACTTC
D: .; V: TRBV27; J: TRBJ2-7; size: .; CDR3: CASSWREGSYEQYF; DNA: TGTGCCAGCAGTTGGAGGGAAGGATCCTACGAGCAGTACTTC
D: .; V: TRBV10-3; J: TRBJ2-5; size: few; CDR3: CAISEGGTQYF; DNA: TGTGCCATCAGTGAAGGTGGGACCCAGTACTTC
D: TRBD1; V: TRBV10-3; J: TRBJ2-7; size: .; CDR3: CAIRAARTGGDEQYF; DNA: TGTGCCATCAGGGCGGCAAGGACAGGGGGCGACGAGCAGTACTTC
D: .; V: TRBV29-1; J: TRBJ1-5; size: .; CDR3: CSVGEGEVQPQHF; DNA: TGCAGCGTTGGAGAGGGGGAGGTACAGCCCCAGCATTTT
D: .; V: TRBV7-6; J: TRBJ2-1; size: once; CDR3: CASSLDEFDEQFF; DNA: TGTGCCAGCAGCTTGGACGAATTCGATGAGCAGTTCTTC
D: .; V: TRBV7-2; J: TRBJ2-3; size: few; CDR3: CASSFFRSTDTQYF; DNA: TGTGCCAGCAGCTTCTTTAGGAGCACAGATACGCAGTATTTT
D: .; V: TRBV27; J: TRBJ2-3; size: few; CDR3: CASRQFPSGGQSTDTQYF; DNA: TGTGCCAGCAGACAATTTCCTTCCGGGGGACAAAGCACAGATACGCAGTATTTT